This T cell receptor (beta chain) originates from a study of T cell responses to AZD1222 COVID-19 vaccine. Whole-study findings and limits: Donors were largely white British and mainly female; clonal diversity was possibly underestimated. Rises in breadth and depth of Spike-specific TCRs came after two AZD1222 doses. At baseline, just 6 or 7 AZD1222 recipients tested seropositive.

CDR3 size: 14 residues. CDR1 and CDR2 from the germline V gene are MNHEY and SMNVEV (reference sequence). The V gene end was trimmed by 3 bases and the J gene end by 4 bases; junction bases not matched to a gene: 5. Measured with immunoSEQ multiplex PCR; TCRdb has only the in-frame clones, and not every one. Here the sample spans around 150,000 clones, roughly 92% being singletons. A word on this clone: Antigen unknown.

Material: peripheral blood, obtained 28 days after the second AZD1222 dose. The rearrangement joins TRBV27 to TRBJ1-2; 7 bases match TRBD1. The TCR originated in an adult who received the AZD1222 COVID-19 vaccine. As DNA, the CDR3 is TGTGCCAGCAGTTTCACGACAGGGCTCTATGGCTACACCTTC. It specifies CASSFTTGLYGYTF.